This TCR beta chain was documented in a study of long-term antiretroviral therapy in people with HIV. Inclusion required at least two post-ART and at least one pre-ART PBMC samples. The immunoSEQ assay was v3.0, run at survey level. Sequencing efforts were directed toward about 35,000-55,000 T-cell genomes per sample. The assay was immunoSEQ multiplex PCR, and TCRdb's table has in-frame clones only and misses some. This sample has about 30,000 clones, with 95% found just once. Findings of the study overall: HIV repertoires spanned narrower CDR3 length ranges than controls. An increase in diversity followed ART, yet levels stayed below transplant donor controls.

With V trimmed by 6 bases and J by 3 bases, 13 bases remained unmatched. The germline V gene encodes CDR1 MNHNY and CDR2 SVGAGI (reference sequence). This CDR3 is built from 16 residues. Regarding this clone: Its target is not known.

This chain connects TRBV6-6 to TRBJ1-2, with 7 nucleotides matching TRBD1. The TCR comes from a man aged 25-45 years with HIV. This sample comprised unsorted PBMCs, obtained 5.3 years after starting antiretroviral therapy. CDR3 bases: TGTGCCAGCAGATCGATAGAACAGGGGACCCACTATGGCTACACCTTC. Its protein is CASRSIEQGTHYGYTF.